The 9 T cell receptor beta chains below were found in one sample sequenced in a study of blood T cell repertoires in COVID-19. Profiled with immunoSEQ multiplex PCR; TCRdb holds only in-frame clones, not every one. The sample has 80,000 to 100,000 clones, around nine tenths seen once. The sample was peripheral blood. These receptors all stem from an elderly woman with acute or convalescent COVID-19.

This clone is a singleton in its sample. The CDR3 DNA is TGTGCCAGCAGCCCCCGGGTTGTGGAGACCCAGTACTTC. This encodes CASSPRVVETQYF. This sequence joins TRBV13 and TRBJ2-5; D is ambiguous. V lost 5 bases and J 5 bases, leaving 12 bases between the germline ends. Germline V gives CDR1 PRHDT, CDR2 FYEKMQ (reference sequence). The CDR3 covers 13 residues.

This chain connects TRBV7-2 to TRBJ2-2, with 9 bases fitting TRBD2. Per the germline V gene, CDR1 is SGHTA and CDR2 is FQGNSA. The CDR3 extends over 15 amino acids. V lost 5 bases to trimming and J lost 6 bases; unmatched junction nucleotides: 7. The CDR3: CASSPQRGAPGELFF. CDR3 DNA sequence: TGTGCCAGCAGCCCGCAGCGGGGGGCCCCCGGGGAGCTGTTTTTT.

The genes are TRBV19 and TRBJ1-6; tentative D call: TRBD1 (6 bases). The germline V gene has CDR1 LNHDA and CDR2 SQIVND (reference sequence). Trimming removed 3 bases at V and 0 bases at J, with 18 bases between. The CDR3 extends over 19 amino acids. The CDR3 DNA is TGTGCCAGTAGTATGGGTCCCGGGACACGAAGCTCCTATAATTCACCCCTCCACTTT. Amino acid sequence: CASSMGPGTRSSYNSPLHF.

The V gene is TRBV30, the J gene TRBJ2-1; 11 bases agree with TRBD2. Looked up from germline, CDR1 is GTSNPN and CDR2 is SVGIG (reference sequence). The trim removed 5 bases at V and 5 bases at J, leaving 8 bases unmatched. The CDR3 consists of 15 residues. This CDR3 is CAWVPTSGGNNEQFF. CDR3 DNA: TGTGCCTGGGTCCCAACTAGCGGGGGAAACAATGAGCAGTTCTTC.

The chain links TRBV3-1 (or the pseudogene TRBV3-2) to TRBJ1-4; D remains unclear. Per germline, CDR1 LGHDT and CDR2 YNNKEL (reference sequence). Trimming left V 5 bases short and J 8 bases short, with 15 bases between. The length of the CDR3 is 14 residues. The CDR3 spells CASSYPKTGEKLFF. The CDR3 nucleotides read TGTGCCAGCAGCTACCCGAAAACGGGAGAAAAACTGTTTTTT.

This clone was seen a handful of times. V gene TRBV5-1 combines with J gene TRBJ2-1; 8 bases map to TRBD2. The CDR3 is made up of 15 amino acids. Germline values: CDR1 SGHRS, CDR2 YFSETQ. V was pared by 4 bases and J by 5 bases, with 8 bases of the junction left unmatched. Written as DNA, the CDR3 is TGCGCCAGCAGCATTTCGGGGGGGCCTAACAATGAGCAGTTCTTC. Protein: CASSISGGPNNEQFF.

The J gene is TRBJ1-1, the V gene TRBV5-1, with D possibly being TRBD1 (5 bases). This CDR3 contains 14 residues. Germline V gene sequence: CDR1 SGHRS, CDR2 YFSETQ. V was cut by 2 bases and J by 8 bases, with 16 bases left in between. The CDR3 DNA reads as TGCGCCAGCAGCTTCCGGCAGGGAGGCGCGGAAGCTTTCTTT. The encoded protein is CASSFRQGGAEAFF.

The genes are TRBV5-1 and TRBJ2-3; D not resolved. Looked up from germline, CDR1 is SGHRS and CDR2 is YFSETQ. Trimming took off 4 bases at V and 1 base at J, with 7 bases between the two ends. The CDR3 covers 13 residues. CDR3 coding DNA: TGCGCCAGCAGCCAACAAGGCACAGATACGCAGTATTTT. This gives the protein CASSQQGTDTQYF.

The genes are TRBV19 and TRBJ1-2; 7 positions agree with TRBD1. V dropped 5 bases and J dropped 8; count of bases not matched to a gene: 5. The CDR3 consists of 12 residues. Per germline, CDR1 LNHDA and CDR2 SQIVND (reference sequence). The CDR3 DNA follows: TGTGCCAGTAGTGGGACAGTCGGCGGCTACACCTTC. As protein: CASSGTVGGYTF.